Sequencing of this T cell receptor (beta chain) was carried out in a study of T cell changes during pregnancy in multiple sclerosis. TCRdb's copy holds only in-frame clones and misses some; the assay was immunoSEQ multiplex PCR. The sample has about 70,000 clones; about nine tenths are singletons. This clone appeared a few times. The TCR comes from a female donor with multiple sclerosis, enrolled in a pregnancy study. The sample in question was peripheral blood, obtained in the first trimester of pregnancy.

CDR3 in DNA: TGCAGCGGTCAACAGGAGATGAACACTGAAGCTTTCTTT. It encodes CSGQQEMNTEAFF. This chain joins TRBV29-1 and TRBJ1-1; D perhaps matches TRBD1 (5 bases). Germline assignment: CDR1 SQVTM and CDR2 ANQGSEA. V was clipped by 7 bases and J by 0 bases, with 12 bases between them. This CDR3 is built from 13 residues.